The 29 T cell receptor beta chains listed next were all sequenced from one sample in a study of blood T cell repertoires in COVID-19. Profiled with immunoSEQ multiplex PCR; TCRdb holds only in-frame clones, not every one. The table lists tens of thousands of clones, approximately 89% of them singletons. Sequenced input: peripheral blood. The receptors derive from a man between 45 and 60 years old with acute or convalescent COVID-19.

The V and J genes are TRBV5-8 and TRBJ2-5; 8 positions match TRBD1. The CDR3 loop spans 15 amino acids. CDR1 is SGHTS and CDR2 is YDEGEE in the germline V gene. V was clipped by 2 bases and J by 0 bases; unmatched bases: 3. The CDR3 nucleotides read TGTGCCAGCAGCTTTCGACAGGGGAACCAAGAGACCCAGTACTTC. Protein sequence: CASSFRQGNQETQYF.

The genes are TRBV5-1 and TRBJ1-2; D gene unclear. V gave up 0 bases and J gave up 4 bases, with 7 bases separating them. The germline CDR1 and CDR2 sequences are SGHRS and YFSETQ. The CDR3 extends over 13 amino acids. CDR3 DNA: TGCGCCAGCAGCTTGGAAGCCGGCTATGGCTACACCTTC. This gives the protein CASSLEAGYGYTF.

The chain employs TRBV18 and TRBJ2-1, with D unresolved. CDR1 is KGHSH, CDR2 LQKENI, per germline. V lost 6 bases and J 0 bases, leaving 12 bases between the germline ends. This CDR3 has 15 residues. This CDR3 is CASSQTQSSYNEQFF. Written as DNA, the CDR3 is TGTGCCAGCTCCCAGACTCAGAGCTCCTACAATGAGCAGTTCTTC.

The chain carries TRBV27 and TRBJ1-1; possible D gene TRBD1, 6 bases. Trimming took 5 bases from V and 3 from J, leaving 13 bases between them. Germline CDR1 is MNHEY and CDR2 is SMNVEV (reference sequence). The CDR3 covers 14 residues. CDR3 residues: CASSPTGSYTEAFF. The CDR3 DNA sequence: TGTGCCAGCAGTCCTACAGGGTCGTACACTGAAGCTTTCTTT.

The chain is built from TRBV25-1 and TRBJ1-1, with TRBD1 matching 9 bases. This CDR3 is 15 amino acids long. The trim removed 7 bases at V and 11 bases at J, leaving 17 bases unmatched. Looked up from germline, CDR1 is MGHDK and CDR2 is SYGVNS. The CDR3 nucleotides read TGTGCCAGCAAGGGGACAGGGTTTTCCTCGCTCCCCGCTTTCTTT. The encoded protein is CASKGTGFSSLPAFF.

V is TRBV5-6 and J is TRBJ2-1, with a weak D call TRBD1 (6 bases). The CDR3 has 12 residues. Trimming left V 2 bases short and J 13 bases short, with 13 bases between. Germline V gives CDR1 SGHDT, CDR2 YYEEEE. In nucleotides, the CDR3 is TGTGCCAGCAGCTTAACAGGGTCTGGTCAGTTCTTC. It codes for CASSLTGSGQFF.

CDR3 region: CASRGAIQNEQFF. Here the CDR3 DNA reads TGCGCCAGCCGCGGGGCGATCCAAAATGAGCAGTTCTTC. The chain is built from TRBV4-1 and TRBJ2-1; maybe TRBD2 (6 bases). The CDR3 loop spans 13 amino acids. Trimming pared 8 bases from V and 7 bases from J, leaving 15 bases between. CDR1 is MGHRA and CDR2 is YSYEKL in the germline V gene.

V is TRBV9 and J is TRBJ1-1, with a possible D match to TRBD1 (5 bases). The CDR3 runs 14 residues. The ends were cut back, 3 bases at V and 1 base at J, with 10 bases in the middle. Germline CDR1 and CDR2: SGDLS and YYNGEE. CDR3 loop: CASSANTGNTEAFF. CDR3 bases: TGTGCCAGCAGCGCGAACACAGGGAACACTGAAGCTTTCTTT.

This clone was recorded once. The chain links TRBV5-8 to TRBJ2-3; 11 nucleotides align to TRBD2. Trimming cost V 4 bases and J 7 bases; bases outside gene matches: 8. The germline V gene encodes CDR1 SGHTS and CDR2 YDEGEE. The CDR3 contains 15 residues. CDR3 region: CASSLPTSGANTQYF. The CDR3 region has the DNA TGTGCCAGCAGCCTACCGACTAGCGGGGCAAATACGCAGTATTTT.

This clone was found a few times. The gene calls are TRBV5-1 and TRBJ2-7; possibly TRBD1 for D (8 bases). Trimming pared 0 bases from V and 2 bases from J, leaving 15 bases between. Per the germline V gene, CDR1 is SGHRS and CDR2 is YFSETQ. This CDR3 contains 16 residues. In DNA, the CDR3 is TGCGCCAGCAGCTTGGCCCCTACAGGGGGGGCCTACGAGCAGTACTTC. This gives the protein CASSLAPTGGAYEQYF.

This chain links TRBV11-3 with TRBJ2-1; 7 nucleotides match TRBD1. The J segment lost 5 bases and the V segment lost 3 bases, leaving 4 bases of the junction unmatched. The germline gives CDR1 SGHNT, CDR2 YENEEA. This CDR3 spans 14 amino acids. CDR3 residues: CASSFGQDHNEQFF. The CDR3 DNA follows: TGTGCCAGCAGCTTCGGACAGGATCACAATGAGCAGTTCTTC. Supplemented by reference TRBV11-3 and TRBJ2-1, the full variable domain reads EAGVVQSPRYKIIEKKQPVAFWCNPISGHNTLYWYLQNLGQGPELLIRYENEEAVDDSQLPKDRFSAERLKGVDSTLKIQPAELGDSAVYLCASSFGQDHNEQFFGPGTRLTVL.

J is TRBJ1-3 and V is TRBV3-1 (or the pseudogene TRBV3-2), with unresolved D. Trimming pared 1 base from V and 3 bases from J, leaving 10 bases between. CDR1 is LGHDT, CDR2 YNNKEL, per germline (reference sequence). There are 15 residues in the CDR3. The CDR3 nucleotides read TGTGCCAGCAGCCAAGGGAGAGGGTTTGGAAACACCATATATTTT. Protein product: CASSQGRGFGNTIYF.

This clone came up once. The chain links TRBV11-2 to TRBJ2-2; unclear D gene. Germline CDR1 SGHAT, CDR2 FQNNGV. This CDR3 is built from 15 residues. V was cut by 3 bases and J by 3 bases, with 11 bases left in between. The CDR3 bases are TGTGCCAGCAGCTTCTCCGGCAGCGACACCGGGGAGCTGTTTTTT. Its protein is CASSFSGSDTGELFF.

The chain carries TRBV7-8 and TRBJ1-6, with D perhaps TRBD1 (6 bases). Germline CDR1 reads SGHVS; CDR2 reads FQNEAQ. Trimming stripped 5 bases from V and 1 base from J, with 12 bases between. This CDR3 contains 16 residues. The CDR3 bases are TGTGCCAGCAGCATGCAGGGGCAATCCTATAATTCACCCCTCCACTTT. Translated, it gives CASSMQGQSYNSPLHF.

This chain uses TRBV7-2 with TRBJ1-5; unclear D gene. Trimming left V 5 bases short and J 3 bases short, with 8 bases between. This CDR3 comprises 13 residues. In germline, CDR1 is SGHTA, CDR2 FQGNSA. CDR3 sequence reads: CASSVQSNQPQHF. CDR3 sequence (DNA): TGTGCCAGCAGCGTACAGTCCAATCAGCCCCAGCATTTT.

V usage is TRBV7-2 and J usage is TRBJ2-2; TRBD2 aligns across 8 bases. V lost 5 bases to trimming and J lost 4 bases; unmatched junction nucleotides: 9. In germline, CDR1 is SGHTA, CDR2 FQGNSA. The CDR3 length is 16 residues. CDR3 nucleotides: TGTGCCAGCAGCCCCCAGCGGGAGAGGGGCACCGGGGAGCTGTTTTTT. Amino acid sequence: CASSPQRERGTGELFF.

CDR3 protein: CASRGGINQPQHF. CDR3 DNA sequence: TGTGCCAGCAGGGGGGGAATAAATCAGCCCCAGCATTTT. V usage is TRBV6-5 and J usage is TRBJ1-5; a possible D gene is TRBD1 (5 bases). Per the germline V gene, CDR1 is MNHEY and CDR2 is SVGAGI. CDR3 length equals 13 residues. The V end lost 6 bases, the J end lost 4 bases, and 10 bases lay between the germline ends.

V usage is TRBV28 and J usage is TRBJ2-1; unclear D gene. The CDR3 runs to 13 residues. CDR1 is MDHEN, CDR2 SYDVKM, per germline. V lost 5 bases and J 11 bases, leaving 16 bases between the germline ends. CDR3 coding DNA: TGTGCCAGCAGTCGTGGGCAGTCTCCTAAGCAGTTCTTC. Protein sequence: CASSRGQSPKQFF.

V and J are TRBV5-5 and TRBJ2-3, with 10 bases lining up with TRBD2. V dropped 4 bases and J dropped 5; count of bases not matched to a gene: 10. From germline, CDR1 is SGHKS and CDR2 YYEKEE (reference sequence). The CDR3 contains 16 residues. In nucleotides, the CDR3 is TGTGCCAGCAGCCCGTATCTAGCGGGGGTTGTAGATACGCAGTATTTT. Encoded protein: CASSPYLAGVVDTQYF. The complete variable domain, with remaining parts taken from reference TRBV5-5 and TRBJ2-3, reads DAGVTQSPTHLIKTRGQQVTLRCSPISGHKSVSWYQQVLGQGPQFIFQYYEKEERGRGNFPDRFSARQFPNYSSELNVNALLLGDSALYLCASSPYLAGVVDTQYFGPGTRLTVL.

The chain joins TRBV2 to TRBJ1-2; possibly TRBD1 for D (5 bases). The germline V and J ends were trimmed by 2 bases and 4 bases, with 14 bases remaining between them. From germline, CDR1 is SNHLY and CDR2 FYNNEI. The CDR3 covers 15 residues. The CDR3 DNA reads as TGTGCCAGCAGTGAAAACAGGTGGGAGGCCTATGGCTACACCTTC. This codes for CASSENRWEAYGYTF. Based on the CDR3 plus reference TRBV2 and TRBJ1-2, the full variable domain is EPEVTQTPSHQVTQMGQEVILRCVPISNHLYFYWYRQILGQKVEFLVSFYNNEISEKSEIFDDQFSVERPDGSNFTLKIRSTKLEDSAMYFCASSENRWEAYGYTFGSGTRLTVV.

The rearrangement uses TRBV19 and TRBJ1-2; possibly TRBD1 for D (6 bases). V was trimmed by 7 bases and J by 4 bases, leaving 16 bases between them. The CDR3 extends over 14 amino acids. Germline lookup yields CDR1 LNHDA and CDR2 SQIVND (reference sequence). The CDR3 DNA follows: TGTGCCAGTAATCAACAGGGTGAGGGCTATGGCTACACCTTC. Residues: CASNQQGEGYGYTF.

This clone was seen a single time. This chain links TRBV27 with TRBJ1-6, with D possibly matching TRBD1 (5 bases). Per the germline V gene, CDR1 is MNHEY and CDR2 is SMNVEV (reference sequence). Trimming shortened V by 0 bases and J by 9 bases, and 15 bases separated the two germline ends. The CDR3 has 16 residues. CDR3 amino acids: CASSLSKNGGGSPLHF. In DNA form, the CDR3 reads TGTGCCAGCAGTTTATCGAAAAATGGCGGGGGTTCACCCCTCCACTTT.

The chain employs TRBV5-6 and TRBJ2-7; TRBD2 matches at 8 bases. Germline assignment: CDR1 SGHDT and CDR2 YYEEEE. There are 14 residues in the CDR3. V dropped 4 bases and J dropped 4; count of bases not matched to a gene: 7. The CDR3 bases are TGTGCCAGCAGCCATCCTGGCGGGGGGTACGAGCAGTACTTC. This codes for CASSHPGGGYEQYF. Looking up the rest from reference TRBV5-6 and TRBJ2-7 gives the full variable domain: DAGVTQSPTHLIKTRGQQVTLRCSPKSGHDTVSWYQQALGQGPQFIFQYYEEEERQRGNFPDRFSGHQFPNYSSELNVNALLLGDSALYLCASSHPGGGYEQYFGPGTRLTVT.

The chain couples TRBV24-1 to TRBJ2-5; D not resolved. The CDR3 sequence is 12 residues long. CDR1 KGHDR and CDR2 SFDVKD come from the germline V gene. V was shortened by 2 bases and J by 2 bases, with 2 bases between the two germline ends. CDR3 protein: CATSDSQETQYF. The CDR3 nucleotides read TGTGCCACCAGTGATTCACAAGAGACCCAGTACTTC.

This sequence joins TRBV9 and TRBJ1-1; a possible D gene is TRBD1 (6 bases). CDR1 SGDLS and CDR2 YYNGEE come from the germline V gene. CDR3 length equals 15 residues. Deletions cut 1 base from V and 1 base from J, with 11 bases between. CDR3: CASSVYPQGNTEAFF. CDR3 coding DNA: TGTGCCAGCAGCGTATACCCACAGGGGAACACTGAAGCTTTCTTT.

The J gene is TRBJ2-7, the V gene TRBV7-8; 9 bases are shared with TRBD1. V lost 5 bases, J lost 1 base, and 12 bases stayed unmatched. The germline V gene has CDR1 SGHVS and CDR2 FQNEAQ. This CDR3 contains 17 residues. The CDR3 reads CASSLPGQGRRSYEQYF. In nucleotides, the CDR3 is TGTGCCAGCAGCCTGCCGGGACAGGGACGGAGATCCTACGAGCAGTACTTC.

V is TRBV28 and J is TRBJ1-5; TRBD1 might be the D (6 bases). The CDR3 is made up of 14 amino acids. Per germline, CDR1 MDHEN and CDR2 SYDVKM. V was cut by 8 bases and J by 3 bases, with 14 bases left in between. CDR3 coding DNA: TGTGCCAGCGGATTAACAGGGAACAATCAGCCCCAGCATTTT. Protein product: CASGLTGNNQPQHF.

This clone was counted a few times. CDR3 coding DNA: TGTGCCAGCAGTTACTCGATCGACCCGGGGGACTTTAACTACGAGCAGTACTTC. This gives the protein CASSYSIDPGDFNYEQYF. J is TRBJ2-7 and V is TRBV6-2 or TRBV6-3; TRBD2 is a possible D gene (6 bases). Trimming took 0 bases from V and 3 from J, leaving 21 bases between them. The CDR3 has 18 amino acids. Germline V gene lookup returns CDR1 MNHEY and CDR2 SVGEGT.

The chain has TRBV4-2 and TRBJ1-5, with 7 bases matching TRBD1. The ends lost 1 base at V and 1 base at J; junction bases unmatched: 4. The CDR3 spans 16 residues. The V gene's germline CDR1 is LGHNA and CDR2 YNFKEQ. CDR3 sequence: CASSQAGGRSNQPQHF. The CDR3 bases are TGTGCCAGCAGCCAAGCAGGGGGAAGGAGCAATCAGCCCCAGCATTTT.